This record covers a single TCR beta chain. The data belong to a study of blood T cell repertoires in COVID-19. The overall study: Sources were T cells, B-cell-depleted T cells, or PBMCs; the material itself was cDNA or gDNA.

Germline V gene data show CDR1 as MNHEY and CDR2 as SMNVEV (reference sequence). This CDR3 region has 15 residues. V lost 6 bases, J lost 2 bases, and 10 bases stayed unmatched. In the authors' methods: Amplified reference gene primers provided the basis for estimating nucleated cell counts. Here immunoSEQ multiplex PCR was the method, and the copy in TCRdb shows in-frame clones only, minus some. V, J and clone size are those of that table, while D and trimming were read from the DNA. The data show roughly 100,000 clones, around four fifths seen once. Sequencing was done on a sample of peripheral blood. The receptor was derived from a man aged 40-49 years with active or convalescent COVID-19. The rearrangement links TRBV27 to TRBJ2-7, with 7 bases that match TRBD1. CDR3 nucleotides: TGTGCCAGCAGCCCGGACAGGATACTACCCTACGAGCAGTACTTC. Residues: CASSPDRILPYEQYF.